This T cell receptor beta chain emerged from a study of T cells in Graves' hyperthyroidism and ophthalmopathy. V lost 3 bases, J lost 3 bases, and 13 bases stayed unmatched. This CDR3 contains 17 residues. Germline assignment: CDR1 SGHDN and CDR2 FVKESK. The study, taken as a whole, reports: Most thyroid clonotypes expanded above 0.001 appeared in blood too. Onset of ophthalmopathy came a median approximately 6 months after the model predicted it.

In regard to this clonotype: Its antigen is not known.

Using RNA transcripts as the source, TCR beta CDR3 regions were amplified. The primer set for the first-round RT-PCR of the TCR CDR3 was HTBI. TCRdb independently ran MiXCR on the multiplex PCR reads; one entry per CDR3 protein. There are 560,000 or so distinct CDR3 sequences in the sample; about 45% occur only once, and 8% to 8.5% lies in the top ten. The chain couples TRBV14 to TRBJ1-1, with 7 nucleotides matching TRBD1. This receptor was taken from a woman younger than 35 with Graves' hyperthyroidism. The sample was peripheral blood or thyroid tissue (not recorded which). The CDR3 loop reads CASSHPLTGARDTEAFF. Written as DNA, the CDR3 is TGTGCCAGCAGCCATCCCCTTACAGGGGCAAGGGACACTGAAGCTTTCTTT.